A selection of T cell receptor beta chains follows, all from one sample in a study of identical twins. TCRdb independently ran MiXCR on the 5' RACE reads; one entry per CDR3 protein. The profile shows 250,000 or so distinct CDR3 sequences, 9.5% to 15% of them singletons. These sequences were also reported in another study, on yellow fever vaccine responses in identical twins.

The sample was memory (CD45RO+) T cells sorted from blood. The receptor set was obtained from a woman under 30 in good health. Each CDR3 is given with its conserved first and last residue. D genes are given only for firm matches. Clone size is stated in some rows and not others, as once, few, many or a class when expanded.

>NA|TRBV25-1|many|TRBJ1-1
CASRKMNTEAFF
TGTGCCAGCAGGAAGATGAACACTGAAGCTTTCTTT
>NA|TRBV6-5|NA|TRBJ2-7
CASSYSGRAHEQYF
TGTGCCAGCAGTTACTCGGGCAGGGCCCACGAGCAGTACTTC
>NA|TRBV30|NA|TRBJ1-2
CAWKELGGNYGYTF
TGTGCCTGGAAGGAATTGGGGGGCAACTATGGCTACACCTTC
>TRBD2|TRBV29-1|many|TRBJ2-1
CSVLGREGFNNEQFF
TGCAGCGTCCTGGGGCGGGAGGGCTTCAACAATGAGCAGTTCTTC
>NA|TRBV5-1|many|TRBJ1-2
CASSPPQSYGYTF
TGCGCCAGCAGCCCGCCACAGTCCTATGGCTACACCTTC
>NA|TRBV12-3/TRBV12-4|many|TRBJ2-1
CASSLSAALSSYNEQFF
TGTGCCAGCAGTTTATCAGCGGCCCTGAGCTCCTACAATGAGCAGTTCTTC
>NA|TRBV6-1|few|TRBJ2-1
CASSLRGVSYNEQFF
TGTGCCAGCAGCCTGAGGGGGGTATCCTACAATGAGCAGTTCTTC
>NA|TRBV6-1|many|TRBJ1-1
CASSRKGGRYTGNTEAFF
TGTGCCAGCAGCCGTAAGGGGGGGCGATACACGGGGAACACTGAAGCTTTCTTT
>NA|TRBV5-1|NA|TRBJ2-5
CASSPGAGASLQETQYF
TGCGCCAGCAGCCCCGGGGCGGGGGCGAGTCTCCAAGAGACCCAGTACTTC
>NA|TRBV11-1|NA|TRBJ2-7
CASSLVRGTSYEQYF
TGTGCCAGCAGCTTAGTCCGGGGGACCTCCTACGAGCAGTACTTC
>TRBD1|TRBV2|NA|TRBJ2-7
CASSPGTATEQYF
TGTGCCAGCAGCCCCGGGACAGCGACCGAGCAGTACTTC
>NA|TRBV9|NA|TRBJ2-6
CASSVRALRTGANVLTF
TGTGCCAGCAGCGTCAGGGCCCTAAGAACGGGGGCCAACGTCCTGACTTTC